The entry below describes one T cell receptor beta chain. This sample is drawn from a study of T cell responses to AZD1222 COVID-19 vaccine. Method: immunoSEQ multiplex PCR; TCRdb's copy keeps in-frame clones and lacks some. The sample includes around 130,000 clones, over 75% of them seen just once. Trimming took off 10 bases at V and 0 bases at J, with 10 bases between the two ends. Germline CDR1 is LNHDA and CDR2 is SQIVND (reference sequence). This CDR3 is 13 amino acids long. This receptor was obtained from an adult who received the AZD1222 COVID-19 vaccine. The sample here was peripheral blood, taken 28 days after the second AZD1222 dose. The genes are TRBV19 and TRBJ1-5; D unresolved. CDR3 amino acids: CATEDGSNQPQHF. The CDR3 DNA reads TGTGCCACCGAGGACGGTAGCAATCAGCCCCAGCATTTT.